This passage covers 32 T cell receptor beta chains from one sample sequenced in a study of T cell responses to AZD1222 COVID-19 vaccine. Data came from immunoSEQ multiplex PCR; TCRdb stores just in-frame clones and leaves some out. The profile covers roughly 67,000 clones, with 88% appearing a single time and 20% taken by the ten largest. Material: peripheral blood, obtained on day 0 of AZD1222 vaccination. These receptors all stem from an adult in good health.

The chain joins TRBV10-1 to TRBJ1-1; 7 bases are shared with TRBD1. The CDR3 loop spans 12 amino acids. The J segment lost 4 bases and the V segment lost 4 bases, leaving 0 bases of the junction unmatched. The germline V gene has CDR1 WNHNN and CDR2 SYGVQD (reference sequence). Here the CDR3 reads CASSAGGTEAFF. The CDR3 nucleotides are TGCGCCAGCAGTGCAGGGGGCACTGAAGCTTTCTTT.

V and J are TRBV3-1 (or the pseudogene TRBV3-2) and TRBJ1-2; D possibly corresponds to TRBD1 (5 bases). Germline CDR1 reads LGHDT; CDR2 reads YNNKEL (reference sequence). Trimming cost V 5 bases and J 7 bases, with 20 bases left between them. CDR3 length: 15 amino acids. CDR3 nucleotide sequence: TGTGCCAGCAGCATCCCAGATCAGGGAATAGGTGGCTACACCTTC. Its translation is CASSIPDQGIGGYTF.

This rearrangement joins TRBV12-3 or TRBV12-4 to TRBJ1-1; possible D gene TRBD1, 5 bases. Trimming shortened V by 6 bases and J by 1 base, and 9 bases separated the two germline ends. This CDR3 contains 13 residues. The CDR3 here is CASSRRGNTEAFF. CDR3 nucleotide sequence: TGTGCCAGCAGCCGGAGGGGGAACACTGAAGCTTTCTTT.

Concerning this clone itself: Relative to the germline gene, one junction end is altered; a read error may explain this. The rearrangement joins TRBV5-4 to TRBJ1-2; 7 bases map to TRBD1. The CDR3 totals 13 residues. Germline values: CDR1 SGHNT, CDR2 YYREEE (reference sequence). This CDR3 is CASRLAGGYGYTF. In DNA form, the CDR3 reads TGTGCCAGCAGGTTGGCAGGGGGATATGGCTACACCTTC.

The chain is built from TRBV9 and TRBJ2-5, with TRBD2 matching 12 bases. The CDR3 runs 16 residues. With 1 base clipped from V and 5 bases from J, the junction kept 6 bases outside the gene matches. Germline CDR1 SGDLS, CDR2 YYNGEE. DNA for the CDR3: TGTGCCAGCAGCGTAAGACTAGCGGGAGACGGGGAGACCCAGTACTTC. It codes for CASSVRLAGDGETQYF.

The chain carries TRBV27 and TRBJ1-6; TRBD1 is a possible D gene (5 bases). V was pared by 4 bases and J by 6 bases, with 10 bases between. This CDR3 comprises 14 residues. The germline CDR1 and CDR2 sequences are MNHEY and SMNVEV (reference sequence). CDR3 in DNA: TGTGCCAGCAGTTGGGGACCCTCTAATTCACCCCTCCACTTT. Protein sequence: CASSWGPSNSPLHF.

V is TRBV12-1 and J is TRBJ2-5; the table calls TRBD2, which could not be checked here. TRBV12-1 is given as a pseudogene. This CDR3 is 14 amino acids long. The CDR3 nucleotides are TGTGCCAGCAGCTTTTCCCTAGACGGCGAGACCCAGTACTTC. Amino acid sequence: CASSFSLDGETQYF.

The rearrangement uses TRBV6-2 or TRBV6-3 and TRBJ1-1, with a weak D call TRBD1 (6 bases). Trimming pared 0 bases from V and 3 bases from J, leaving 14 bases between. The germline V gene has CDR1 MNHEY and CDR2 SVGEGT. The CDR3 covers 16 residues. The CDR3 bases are TGTGCCAGCAGTTACTCGGCAGGGGTCTGGTACACTGAAGCTTTCTTT. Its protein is CASSYSAGVWYTEAFF.

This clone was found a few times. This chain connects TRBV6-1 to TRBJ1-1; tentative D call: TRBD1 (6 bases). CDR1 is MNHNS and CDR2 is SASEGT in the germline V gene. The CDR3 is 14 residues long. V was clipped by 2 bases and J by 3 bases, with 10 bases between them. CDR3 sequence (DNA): TGTGCCAGCAGTGAACTGGGGGCGGACACTGAAGCTTTCTTT. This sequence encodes CASSELGADTEAFF.

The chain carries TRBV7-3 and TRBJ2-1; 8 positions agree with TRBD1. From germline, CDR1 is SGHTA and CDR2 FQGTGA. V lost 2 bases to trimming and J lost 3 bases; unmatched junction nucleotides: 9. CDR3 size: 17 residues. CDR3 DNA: TGTGCCAGCAGCTTATACGGGACAGGCATTTTCTACAATGAGCAGTTCTTC. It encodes CASSLYGTGIFYNEQFF.

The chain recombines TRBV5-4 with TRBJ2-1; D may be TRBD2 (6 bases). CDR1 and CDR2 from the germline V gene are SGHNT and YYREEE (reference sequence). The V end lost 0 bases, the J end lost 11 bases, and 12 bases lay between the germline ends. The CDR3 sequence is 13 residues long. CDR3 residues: CASSLVGGGQQFF. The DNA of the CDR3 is TGTGCCAGCAGCTTGGTTGGGGGAGGCCAGCAGTTCTTC.

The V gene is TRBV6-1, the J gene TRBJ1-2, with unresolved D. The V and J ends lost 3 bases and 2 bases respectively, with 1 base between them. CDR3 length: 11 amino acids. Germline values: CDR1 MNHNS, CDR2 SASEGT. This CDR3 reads CASSDNYGYTF. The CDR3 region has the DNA TGTGCCAGCAGTGACAACTATGGCTACACCTTC.

For the CDR3, the DNA is TGTGCCAGCAGCCCCAGACTAGCGGGAAGCTACGAGCAGTACTTC. Translated, it gives CASSPRLAGSYEQYF. The chain links TRBV3-1 (or the pseudogene TRBV3-2) to TRBJ2-7, with 11 bases lining up with TRBD2. Germline lookup yields CDR1 LGHDT and CDR2 YNNKEL (reference sequence). The CDR3 has 15 residues. J lost 3 bases, V lost 4 bases, and 5 bases had no gene match.

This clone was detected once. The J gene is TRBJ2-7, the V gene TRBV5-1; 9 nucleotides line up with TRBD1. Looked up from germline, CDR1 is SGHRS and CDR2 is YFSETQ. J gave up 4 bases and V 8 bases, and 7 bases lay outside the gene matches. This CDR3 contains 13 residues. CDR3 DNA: TGCGCCAGTTCACAGGGGGCGGGATACGAGCAGTACTTC. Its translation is CASSQGAGYEQYF.

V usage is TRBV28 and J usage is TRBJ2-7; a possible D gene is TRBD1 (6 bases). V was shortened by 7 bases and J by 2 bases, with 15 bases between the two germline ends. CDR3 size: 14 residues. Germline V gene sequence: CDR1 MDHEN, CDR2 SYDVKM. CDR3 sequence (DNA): TGTGCCAGCACGGCCGGGGACATTCCCTACGAGCAGTACTTC. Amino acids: CASTAGDIPYEQYF.

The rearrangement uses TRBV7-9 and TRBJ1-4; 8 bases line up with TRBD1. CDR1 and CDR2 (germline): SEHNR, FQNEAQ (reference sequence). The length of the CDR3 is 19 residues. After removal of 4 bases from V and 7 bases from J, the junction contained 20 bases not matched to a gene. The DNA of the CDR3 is TGTGCCAGCAGCTCTACTGGACAGGGAGGTTTCTTGCGGGCTGAAAAACTGTTTTTT. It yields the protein CASSSTGQGGFLRAEKLFF.

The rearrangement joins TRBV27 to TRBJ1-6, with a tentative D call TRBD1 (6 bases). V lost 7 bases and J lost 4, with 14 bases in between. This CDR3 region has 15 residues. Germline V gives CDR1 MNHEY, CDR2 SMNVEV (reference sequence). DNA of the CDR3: TGTGCCAGCACGATACAGGGTTTTTATAATTCACCCCTCCACTTT. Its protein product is CASTIQGFYNSPLHF.

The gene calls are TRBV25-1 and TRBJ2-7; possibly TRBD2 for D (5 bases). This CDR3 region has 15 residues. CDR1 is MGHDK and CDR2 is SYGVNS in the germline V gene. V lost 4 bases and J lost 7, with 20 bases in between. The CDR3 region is CASSAPGISTGEQYF. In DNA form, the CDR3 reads TGTGCCAGCAGTGCTCCCGGCATCTCAACGGGGGAGCAGTACTTC.

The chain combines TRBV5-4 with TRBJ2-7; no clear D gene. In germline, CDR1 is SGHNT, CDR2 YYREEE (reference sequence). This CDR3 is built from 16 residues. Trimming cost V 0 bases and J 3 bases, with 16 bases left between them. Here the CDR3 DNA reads TGTGCCAGCAGCTTGGGGCCGGCAAATTTCGACTACGAGCAGTACTTC. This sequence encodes CASSLGPANFDYEQYF.

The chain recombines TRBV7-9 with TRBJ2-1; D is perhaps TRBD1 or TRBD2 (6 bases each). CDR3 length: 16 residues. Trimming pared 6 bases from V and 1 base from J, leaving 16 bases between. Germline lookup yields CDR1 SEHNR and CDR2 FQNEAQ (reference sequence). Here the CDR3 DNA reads TGTGCCAGCAGGCATTTGGGGGGCGCGTCCTACAATGAGCAGTTCTTC. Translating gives CASRHLGGASYNEQFF.

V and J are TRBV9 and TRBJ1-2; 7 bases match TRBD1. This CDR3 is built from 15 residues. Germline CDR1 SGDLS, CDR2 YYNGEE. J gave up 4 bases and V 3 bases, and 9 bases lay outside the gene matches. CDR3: CASSAQQGPGYGYTF. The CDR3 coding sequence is TGTGCCAGCAGCGCTCAACAGGGGCCCGGCTATGGCTACACCTTC.

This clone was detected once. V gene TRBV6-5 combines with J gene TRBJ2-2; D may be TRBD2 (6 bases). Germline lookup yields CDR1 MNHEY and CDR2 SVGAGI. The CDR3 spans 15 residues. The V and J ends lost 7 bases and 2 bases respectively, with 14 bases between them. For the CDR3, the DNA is TGTGCCAGCACCTCGGAGGGGTTTAACACCGGGGAGCTGTTTTTT. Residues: CASTSEGFNTGELFF.

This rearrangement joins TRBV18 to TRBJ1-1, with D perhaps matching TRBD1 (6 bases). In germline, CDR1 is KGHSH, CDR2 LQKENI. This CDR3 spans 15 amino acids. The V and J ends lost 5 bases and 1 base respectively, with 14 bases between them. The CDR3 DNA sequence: TGTGCCAGCTCAGATGGACAGCTAAGGAACACTGAAGCTTTCTTT. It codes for CASSDGQLRNTEAFF.

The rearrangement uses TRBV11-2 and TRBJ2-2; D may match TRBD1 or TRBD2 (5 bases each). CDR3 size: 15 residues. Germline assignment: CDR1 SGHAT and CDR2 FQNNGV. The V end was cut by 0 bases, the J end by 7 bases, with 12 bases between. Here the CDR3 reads CASSLEARAGGELFF. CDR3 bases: TGTGCCAGCAGCTTAGAAGCCAGGGCGGGCGGGGAGCTGTTTTTT.

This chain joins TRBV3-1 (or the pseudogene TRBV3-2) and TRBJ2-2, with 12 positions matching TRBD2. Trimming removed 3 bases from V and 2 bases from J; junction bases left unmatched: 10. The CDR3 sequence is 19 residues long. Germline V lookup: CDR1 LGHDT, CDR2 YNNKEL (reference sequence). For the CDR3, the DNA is TGTGCCAGCAGCCATGAACGGACTAGCGGGGAAAAAAACACCGGGGAGCTGTTTTTT. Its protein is CASSHERTSGEKNTGELFF.

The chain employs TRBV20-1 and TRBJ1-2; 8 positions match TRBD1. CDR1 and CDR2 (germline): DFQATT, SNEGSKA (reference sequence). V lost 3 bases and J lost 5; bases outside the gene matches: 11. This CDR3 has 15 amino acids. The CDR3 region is CSASADRGRGYGYTF. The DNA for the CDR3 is TGCAGTGCTAGTGCCGACAGGGGAAGGGGGTATGGCTACACCTTC.

DNA of the CDR3: TGTGCCAGCAGCTTTTTGACTGGACAGAGGAACACCGGGGAGCTGTTTTTT. As protein: CASSFLTGQRNTGELFF. The chain employs TRBV5-5 and TRBJ2-2, with TRBD1 as a possible D gene (6 bases). V lost 2 bases and J 1 base, leaving 15 bases between the germline ends. CDR1 is SGHKS and CDR2 is YYEKEE in the germline V gene (reference sequence). This CDR3 has 17 amino acids.

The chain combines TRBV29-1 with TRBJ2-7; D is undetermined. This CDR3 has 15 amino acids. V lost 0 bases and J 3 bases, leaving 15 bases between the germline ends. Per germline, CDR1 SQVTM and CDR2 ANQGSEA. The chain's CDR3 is CSVEETGSTHYEQYF. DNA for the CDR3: TGCAGCGTTGAAGAAACCGGGTCCACCCACTACGAGCAGTACTTC.

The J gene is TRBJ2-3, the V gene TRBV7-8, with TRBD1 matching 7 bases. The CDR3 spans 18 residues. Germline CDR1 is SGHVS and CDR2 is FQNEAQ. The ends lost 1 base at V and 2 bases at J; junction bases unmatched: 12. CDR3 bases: TGTGCCAGCAGCTTAGGGGGAGCCAGGGGACAGTTCACAGATACGCAGTATTTT. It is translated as CASSLGGARGQFTDTQYF.

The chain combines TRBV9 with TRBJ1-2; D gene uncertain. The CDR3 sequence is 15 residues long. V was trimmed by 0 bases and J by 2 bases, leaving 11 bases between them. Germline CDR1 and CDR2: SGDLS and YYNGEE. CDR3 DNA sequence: TGTGCCAGCAGCGTAGGCACCCTGTCAAACTATGGCTACACCTTC. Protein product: CASSVGTLSNYGYTF. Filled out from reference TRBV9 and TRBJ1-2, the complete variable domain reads DSGVTQTPKHLITATGQRVTLRCSPRSGDLSVYWYQQSLDQGLQFLIQYYNGEERAKGNILERFSAQQFPDLHSELNLSSLELGDSALYFCASSVGTLSNYGYTFGSGTRLTVV.

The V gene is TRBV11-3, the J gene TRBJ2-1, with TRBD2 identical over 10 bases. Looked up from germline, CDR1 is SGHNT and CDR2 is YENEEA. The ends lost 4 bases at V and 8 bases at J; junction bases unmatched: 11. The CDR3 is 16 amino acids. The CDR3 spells CASSSRTSGTLDEQFF. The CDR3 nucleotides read TGTGCCAGCAGCTCCCGGACTAGCGGTACCCTTGATGAGCAGTTCTTC. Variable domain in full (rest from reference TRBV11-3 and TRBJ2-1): EAGVVQSPRYKIIEKKQPVAFWCNPISGHNTLYWYLQNLGQGPELLIRYENEEAVDDSQLPKDRFSAERLKGVDSTLKIQPAELGDSAVYLCASSSRTSGTLDEQFFGPGTRLTVL.

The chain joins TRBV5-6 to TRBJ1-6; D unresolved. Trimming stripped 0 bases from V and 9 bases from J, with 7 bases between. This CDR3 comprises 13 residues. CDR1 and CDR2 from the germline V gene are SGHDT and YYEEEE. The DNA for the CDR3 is TGTGCCAGCAGCTTGGTGGCGATTTCACCCCTCCACTTT. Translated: CASSLVAISPLHF.